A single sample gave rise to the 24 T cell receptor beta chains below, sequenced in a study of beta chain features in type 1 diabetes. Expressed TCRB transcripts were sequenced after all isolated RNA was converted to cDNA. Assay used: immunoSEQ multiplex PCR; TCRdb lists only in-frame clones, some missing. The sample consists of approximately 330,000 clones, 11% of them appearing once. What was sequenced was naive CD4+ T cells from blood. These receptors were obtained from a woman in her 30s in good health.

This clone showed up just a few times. In nucleotides, the CDR3 is TGTGCCAGCAGCTTAGTCGATGAAAAACTGTTTTTT. Its translation is CASSLVDEKLFF. V gene TRBV7-9 combines with J gene TRBJ1-4; D is uncertain. V was cut by 1 base and J by 6 bases, with 3 bases left in between. The V gene's germline CDR1 is SEHNR and CDR2 FQNEAQ (reference sequence). The CDR3 has 12 residues.

The CDR3 is CASSLTGEAKNIQYF. For the CDR3, the DNA is TGTGCCAGCAGTTTAACCGGAGAGGCCAAAAACATTCAGTACTTC. The chain combines TRBV28 with TRBJ2-4; D gene uncertain. There are 15 residues in the CDR3. The V and J ends lost 2 bases and 1 base respectively, with 9 bases between them. CDR1 is MDHEN, CDR2 SYDVKM, per germline.

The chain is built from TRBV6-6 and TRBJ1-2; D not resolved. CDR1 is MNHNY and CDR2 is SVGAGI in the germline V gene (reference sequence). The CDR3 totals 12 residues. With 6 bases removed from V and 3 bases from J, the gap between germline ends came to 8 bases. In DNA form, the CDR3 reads TGTGCCAGCAGCACCCGGGACTATGGCTACACCTTC. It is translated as CASSTRDYGYTF.

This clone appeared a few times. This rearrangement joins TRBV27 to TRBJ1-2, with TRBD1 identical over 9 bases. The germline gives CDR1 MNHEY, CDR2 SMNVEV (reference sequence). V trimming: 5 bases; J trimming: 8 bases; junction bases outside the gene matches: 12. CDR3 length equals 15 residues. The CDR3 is CASSTGQGRFGGYTF. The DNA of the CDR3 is TGTGCCAGCAGTACAGGACAGGGGAGGTTTGGGGGCTACACCTTC.

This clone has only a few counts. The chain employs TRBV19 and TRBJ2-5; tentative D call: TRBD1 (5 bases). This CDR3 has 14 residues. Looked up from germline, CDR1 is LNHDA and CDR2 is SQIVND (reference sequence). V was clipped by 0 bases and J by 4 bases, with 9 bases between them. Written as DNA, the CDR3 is TGTGCCAGTAGTATAGATCCCAGGGCAGAGACCCAGTACTTC. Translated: CASSIDPRAETQYF.

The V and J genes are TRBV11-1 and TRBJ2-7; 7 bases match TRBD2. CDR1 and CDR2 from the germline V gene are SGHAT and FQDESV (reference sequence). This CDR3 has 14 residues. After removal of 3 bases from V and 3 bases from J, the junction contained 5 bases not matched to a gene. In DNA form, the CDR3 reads TGTGCCAGCAGCTTCCGCGGGAGAGTCTACGAGCAGTACTTC. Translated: CASSFRGRVYEQYF.

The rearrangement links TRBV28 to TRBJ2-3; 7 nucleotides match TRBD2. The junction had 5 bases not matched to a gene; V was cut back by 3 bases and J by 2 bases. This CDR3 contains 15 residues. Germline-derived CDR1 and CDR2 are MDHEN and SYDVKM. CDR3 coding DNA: TGTGCCAGCAGTTTTGGGGGGACTATCACAGATACGCAGTATTTT. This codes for CASSFGGTITDTQYF.

The CDR3: CASSPLPSTGTGVAEQYF. The CDR3, as DNA: TGTGCCAGCTCACCTCTCCCCTCCACCGGGACAGGGGTGGCCGAGCAGTACTTC. The rearrangement uses TRBV18 and TRBJ2-7; 10 bases map to TRBD1. The J segment lost 6 bases and the V segment lost 3 bases, leaving 17 bases of the junction unmatched. Germline V gene data show CDR1 as KGHSH and CDR2 as LQKENI. The CDR3 runs 18 residues. Looking up the rest from reference TRBV18 and TRBJ2-7 gives the full variable domain: NAGVMQNPRHLVRRRGQEARLRCSPMKGHSHVYWYRQLPEEGLKFMVYLQKENIIDESGMPKERFSAEFPKEGPSILRIQQVVRGDSAAYFCASSPLPSTGTGVAEQYFGPGTRLTVT.

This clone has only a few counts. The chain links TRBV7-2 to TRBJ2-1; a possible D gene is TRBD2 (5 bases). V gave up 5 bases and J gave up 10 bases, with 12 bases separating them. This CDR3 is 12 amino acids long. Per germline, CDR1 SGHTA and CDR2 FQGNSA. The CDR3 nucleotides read TGTGCCAGCAGCGCGGACTCACGGGAGCAGTTCTTC. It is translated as CASSADSREQFF.

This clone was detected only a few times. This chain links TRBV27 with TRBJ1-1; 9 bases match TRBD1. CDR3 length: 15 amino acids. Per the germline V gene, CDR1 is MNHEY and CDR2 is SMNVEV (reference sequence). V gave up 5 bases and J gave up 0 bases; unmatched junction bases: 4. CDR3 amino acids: CASSPGQGMNTEAFF. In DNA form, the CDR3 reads TGTGCCAGCAGTCCCGGACAGGGGATGAACACTGAAGCTTTCTTT.

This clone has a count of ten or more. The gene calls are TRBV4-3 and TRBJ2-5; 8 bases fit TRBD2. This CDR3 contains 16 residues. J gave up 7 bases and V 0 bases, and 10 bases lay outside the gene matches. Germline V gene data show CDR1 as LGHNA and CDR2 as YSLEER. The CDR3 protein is CASSQDMGLEGRTQYF. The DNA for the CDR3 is TGCGCCAGCAGCCAAGATATGGGACTAGAGGGGCGGACCCAGTACTTC.

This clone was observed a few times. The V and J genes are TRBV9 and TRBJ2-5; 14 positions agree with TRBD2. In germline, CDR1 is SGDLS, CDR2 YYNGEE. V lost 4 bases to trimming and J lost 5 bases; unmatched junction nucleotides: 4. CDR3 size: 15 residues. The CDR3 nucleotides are TGTGCCAGCAGCCCCGGACTAGCGGGAGGTGAGACCCAGTACTTC. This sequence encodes CASSPGLAGGETQYF.

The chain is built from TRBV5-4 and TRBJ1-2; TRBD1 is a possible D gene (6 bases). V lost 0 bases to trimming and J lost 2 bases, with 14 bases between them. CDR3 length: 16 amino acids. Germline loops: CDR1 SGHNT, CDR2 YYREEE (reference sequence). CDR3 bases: TGTGCCAGCAGCTTGGATCTGGGGGCGCGAAACTATGGCTACACCTTC. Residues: CASSLDLGARNYGYTF.

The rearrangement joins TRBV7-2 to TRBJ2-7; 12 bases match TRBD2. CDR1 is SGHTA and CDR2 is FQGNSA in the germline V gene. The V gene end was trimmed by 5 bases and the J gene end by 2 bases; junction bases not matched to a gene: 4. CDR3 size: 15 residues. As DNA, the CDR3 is TGTGCCAGCAGCCCCCGACTAGCGGGAGCCTACGAGCAGTACTTC. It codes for CASSPRLAGAYEQYF.

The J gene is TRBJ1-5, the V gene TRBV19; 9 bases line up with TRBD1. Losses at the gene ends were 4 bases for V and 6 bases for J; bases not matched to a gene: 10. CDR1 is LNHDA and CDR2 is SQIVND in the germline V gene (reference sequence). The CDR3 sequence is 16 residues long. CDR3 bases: TGTGCCAGTAGTACCGTTACACAGGGGGCGAGTCAGCCCCAGCATTTT. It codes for CASSTVTQGASQPQHF. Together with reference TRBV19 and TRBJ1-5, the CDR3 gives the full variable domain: DGGITQSPKYLFRKEGQNVTLSCEQNLNHDAMYWYRQDPGQGLRLIYYSQIVNDFQKGDIAEGYSVSREKKESFPLTVTSAQKNPTAFYLCASSTVTQGASQPQHFGDGTRLSIL.

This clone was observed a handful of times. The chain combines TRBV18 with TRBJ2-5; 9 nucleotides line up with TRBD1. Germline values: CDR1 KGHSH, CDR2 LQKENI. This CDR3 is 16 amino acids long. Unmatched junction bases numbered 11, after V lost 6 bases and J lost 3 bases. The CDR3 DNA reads TGTGCCAGCTCGCAACAGGGGGCAGGGTTAGAAGAGACCCAGTACTTC. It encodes CASSQQGAGLEETQYF.

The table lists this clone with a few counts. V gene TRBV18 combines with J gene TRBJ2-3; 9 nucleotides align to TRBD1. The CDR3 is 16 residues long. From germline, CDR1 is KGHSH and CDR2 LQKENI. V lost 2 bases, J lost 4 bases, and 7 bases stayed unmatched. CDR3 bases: TGTGCCAGCTCACCAGGGACAGGGAGAAGCGCAGATACGCAGTATTTT. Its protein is CASSPGTGRSADTQYF.

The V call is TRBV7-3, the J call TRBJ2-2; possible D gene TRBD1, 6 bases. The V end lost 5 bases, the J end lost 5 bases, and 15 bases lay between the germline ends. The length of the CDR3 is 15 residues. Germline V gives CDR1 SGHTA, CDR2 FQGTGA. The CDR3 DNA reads TGTGCCAGCAGCCCGGTAGGGGGAACAACCGGGGAGCTGTTTTTT. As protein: CASSPVGGTTGELFF.

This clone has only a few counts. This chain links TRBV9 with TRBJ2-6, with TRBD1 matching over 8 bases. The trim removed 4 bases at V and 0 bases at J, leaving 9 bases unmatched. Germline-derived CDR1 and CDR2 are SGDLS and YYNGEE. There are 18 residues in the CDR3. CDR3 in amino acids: CASSPRRGHRSGANVLTF. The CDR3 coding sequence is TGTGCCAGCAGCCCACGCAGGGGGCACCGCTCTGGGGCCAACGTCCTGACTTTC.

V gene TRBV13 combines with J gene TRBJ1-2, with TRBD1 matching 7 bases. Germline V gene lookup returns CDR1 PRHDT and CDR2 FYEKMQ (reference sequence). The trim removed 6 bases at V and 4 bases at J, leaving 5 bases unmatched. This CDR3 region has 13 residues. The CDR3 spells CASSPRGFYGYTF. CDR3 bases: TGTGCCAGCAGTCCCAGGGGGTTCTATGGCTACACCTTC.

DNA of the CDR3: TGTGCCAGCAGCACACGGGACTATCCCTACGAGCAGTACTTC. Protein product: CASSTRDYPYEQYF. V is TRBV13 and J is TRBJ2-7, with TRBD2 matching over 7 bases. The CDR3 runs to 14 residues. The V gene end was trimmed by 5 bases and the J gene end by 2 bases; junction bases not matched to a gene: 6. Per the germline V gene, CDR1 is PRHDT and CDR2 is FYEKMQ (reference sequence).

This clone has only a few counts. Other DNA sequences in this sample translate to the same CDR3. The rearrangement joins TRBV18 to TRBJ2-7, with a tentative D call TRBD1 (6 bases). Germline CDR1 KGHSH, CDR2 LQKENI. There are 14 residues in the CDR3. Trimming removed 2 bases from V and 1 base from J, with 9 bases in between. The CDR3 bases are TGTGCCAGCTCACCAAGCACAGGGTCCTACGAGCAGTACTTC. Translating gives CASSPSTGSYEQYF.

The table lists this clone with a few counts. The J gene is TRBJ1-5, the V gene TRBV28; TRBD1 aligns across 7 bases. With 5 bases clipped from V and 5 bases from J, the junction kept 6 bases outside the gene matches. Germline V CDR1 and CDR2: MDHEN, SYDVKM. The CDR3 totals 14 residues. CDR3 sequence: CASSTGTDHQPQHF. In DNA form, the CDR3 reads TGTGCCAGCAGTACCGGGACAGACCATCAGCCCCAGCATTTT.

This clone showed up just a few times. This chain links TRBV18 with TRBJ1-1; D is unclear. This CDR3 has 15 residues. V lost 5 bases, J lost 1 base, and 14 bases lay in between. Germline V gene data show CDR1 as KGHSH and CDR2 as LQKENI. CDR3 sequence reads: CASSFSGAGNTEAFF. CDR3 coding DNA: TGTGCCAGCTCATTCTCAGGCGCCGGGAACACTGAAGCTTTCTTT.